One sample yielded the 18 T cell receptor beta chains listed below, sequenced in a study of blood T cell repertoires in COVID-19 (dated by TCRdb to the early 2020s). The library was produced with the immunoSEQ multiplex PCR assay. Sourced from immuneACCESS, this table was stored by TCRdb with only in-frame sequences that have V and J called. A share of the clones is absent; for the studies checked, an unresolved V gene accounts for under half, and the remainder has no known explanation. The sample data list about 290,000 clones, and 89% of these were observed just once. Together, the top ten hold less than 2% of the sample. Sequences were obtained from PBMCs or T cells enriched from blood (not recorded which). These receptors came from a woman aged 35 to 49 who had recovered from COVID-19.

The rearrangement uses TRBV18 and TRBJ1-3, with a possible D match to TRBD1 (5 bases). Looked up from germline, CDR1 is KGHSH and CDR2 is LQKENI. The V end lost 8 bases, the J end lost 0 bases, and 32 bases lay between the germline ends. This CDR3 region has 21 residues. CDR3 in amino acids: CASPTPPGRNSGGNSGNTIYF. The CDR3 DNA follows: TGTGCCAGCCCTACCCCACCGGGACGGAACTCTGGGGGGAACTCTGGAAACACCATATATTTT.

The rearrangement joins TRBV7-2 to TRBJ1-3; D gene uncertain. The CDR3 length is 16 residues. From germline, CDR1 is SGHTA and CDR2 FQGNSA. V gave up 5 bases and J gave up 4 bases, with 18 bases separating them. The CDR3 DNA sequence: TGTGCCAGCAGCCCCCGGCGGGCAGAGAAAGGAAACACCATATATTTT. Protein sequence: CASSPRRAEKGNTIYF.

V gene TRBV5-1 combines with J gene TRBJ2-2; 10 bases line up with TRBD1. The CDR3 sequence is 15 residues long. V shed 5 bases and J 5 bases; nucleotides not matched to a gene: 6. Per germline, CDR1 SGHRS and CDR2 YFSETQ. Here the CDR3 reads CASRLGQGGTGELFF. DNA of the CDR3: TGCGCCAGCAGGCTCGGACAGGGGGGAACCGGGGAGCTGTTTTTT.

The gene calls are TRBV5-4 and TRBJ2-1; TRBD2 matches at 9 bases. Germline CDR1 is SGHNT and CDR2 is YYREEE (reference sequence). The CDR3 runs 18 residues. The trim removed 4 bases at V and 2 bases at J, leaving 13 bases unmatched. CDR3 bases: TGTGCCAGCAGCCAGGGTGGACTAGCGCTACCAGCCTACAATGAGCAGTTCTTC. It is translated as CASSQGGLALPAYNEQFF.

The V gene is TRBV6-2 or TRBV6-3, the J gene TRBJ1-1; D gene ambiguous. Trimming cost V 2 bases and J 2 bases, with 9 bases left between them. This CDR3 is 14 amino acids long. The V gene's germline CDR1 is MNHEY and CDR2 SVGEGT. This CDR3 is CASSYGNLNTEAFF. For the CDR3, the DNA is TGTGCCAGCAGTTACGGCAACCTTAACACTGAAGCTTTCTTT.

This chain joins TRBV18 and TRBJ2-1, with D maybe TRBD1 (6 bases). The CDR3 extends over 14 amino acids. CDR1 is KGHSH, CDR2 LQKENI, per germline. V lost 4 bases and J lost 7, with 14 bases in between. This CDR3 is CASSRKYDRNEQFF. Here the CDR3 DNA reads TGTGCCAGCTCACGAAAGTATGACAGGAATGAGCAGTTCTTC.

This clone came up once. The CDR3 DNA sequence: TGTGCCAGCAGCGCCCCTCTAGGCAGTGAAAAACTGTTTTTT. This codes for CASSAPLGSEKLFF. V is TRBV9 and J is TRBJ1-4; D gene ambiguous. Trimming removed 3 bases from V and 7 bases from J, with 13 bases in between. From germline, CDR1 is SGDLS and CDR2 YYNGEE. The CDR3 length is 14 residues.

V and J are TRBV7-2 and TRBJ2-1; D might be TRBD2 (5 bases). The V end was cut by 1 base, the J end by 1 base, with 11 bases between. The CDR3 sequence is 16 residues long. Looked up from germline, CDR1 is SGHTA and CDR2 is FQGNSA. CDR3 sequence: CASSLGSAESYNEQFF. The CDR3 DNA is TGTGCCAGCAGCTTAGGTAGCGCCGAATCCTACAATGAGCAGTTCTTC.

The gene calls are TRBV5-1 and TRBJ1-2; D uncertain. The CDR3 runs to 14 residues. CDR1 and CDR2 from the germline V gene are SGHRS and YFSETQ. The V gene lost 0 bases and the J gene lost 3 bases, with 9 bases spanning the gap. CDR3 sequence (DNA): TGCGCCAGCAGCTTGGACAGTCAGTACTATGGCTACACCTTC. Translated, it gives CASSLDSQYYGYTF.

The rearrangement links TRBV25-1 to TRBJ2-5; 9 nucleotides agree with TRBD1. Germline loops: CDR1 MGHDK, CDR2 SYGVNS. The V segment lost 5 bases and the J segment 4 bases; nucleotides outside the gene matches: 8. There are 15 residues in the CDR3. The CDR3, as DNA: TGTGCCAGCAGTAGGGGACAGGGAAAGGGAGAGACCCAGTACTTC. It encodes CASSRGQGKGETQYF.

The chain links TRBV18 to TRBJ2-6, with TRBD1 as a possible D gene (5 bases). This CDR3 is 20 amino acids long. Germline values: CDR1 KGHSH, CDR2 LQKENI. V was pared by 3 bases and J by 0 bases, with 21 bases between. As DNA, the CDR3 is TGTGCCAGCTCACCTGGGCCAGGGTTAGGCCGACGCTCTGGGGCCAACGTCCTGACTTTC. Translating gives CASSPGPGLGRRSGANVLTF.

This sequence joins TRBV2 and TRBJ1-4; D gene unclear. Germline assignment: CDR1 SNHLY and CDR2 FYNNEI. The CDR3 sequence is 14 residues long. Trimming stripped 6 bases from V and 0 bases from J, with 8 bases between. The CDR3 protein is CASRELTTNEKLFF. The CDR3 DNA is TGTGCCAGCAGGGAGCTGACAACTAATGAAAAACTGTTTTTT.

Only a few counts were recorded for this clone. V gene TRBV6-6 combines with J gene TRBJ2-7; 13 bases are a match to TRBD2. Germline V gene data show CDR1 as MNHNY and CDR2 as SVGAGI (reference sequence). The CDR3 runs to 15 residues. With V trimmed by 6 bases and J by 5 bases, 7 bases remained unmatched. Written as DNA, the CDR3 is TGTGCCAGCAGCCCCGGACTAGCGGGAGTTAACGAGCAGTACTTC. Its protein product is CASSPGLAGVNEQYF.

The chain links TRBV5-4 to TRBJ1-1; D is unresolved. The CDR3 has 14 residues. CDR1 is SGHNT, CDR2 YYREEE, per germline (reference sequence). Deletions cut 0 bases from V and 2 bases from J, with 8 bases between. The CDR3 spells CASSLAIHNTEAFF. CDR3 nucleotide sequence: TGTGCCAGCAGCTTGGCCATACACAACACTGAAGCTTTCTTT.

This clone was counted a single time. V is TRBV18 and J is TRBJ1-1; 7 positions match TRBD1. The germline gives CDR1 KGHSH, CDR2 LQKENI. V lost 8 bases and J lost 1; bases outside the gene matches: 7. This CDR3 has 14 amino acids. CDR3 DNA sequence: TGTGCCAGCACGCGGGACAGAAAGAACACTGAAGCTTTCTTT. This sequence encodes CASTRDRKNTEAFF. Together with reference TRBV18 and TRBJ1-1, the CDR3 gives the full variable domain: NAGVMQNPRHLVRRRGQEARLRCSPMKGHSHVYWYRQLPEEGLKFMVYLQKENIIDESGMPKERFSAEFPKEGPSILRIQQVVRGDSAAYFCASTRDRKNTEAFFGQGTRLTVV.

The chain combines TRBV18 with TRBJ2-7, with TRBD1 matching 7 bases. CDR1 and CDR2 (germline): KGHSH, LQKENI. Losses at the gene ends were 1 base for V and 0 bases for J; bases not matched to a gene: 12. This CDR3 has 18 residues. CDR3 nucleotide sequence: TGTGCCAGCTCACCACAGCCTACGACAGGGACGAGCTCCTACGAGCAGTACTTC. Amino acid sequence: CASSPQPTTGTSSYEQYF.

This CDR3 is CAWSRAYGTASGNTIYF. CDR3 in DNA: TGTGCCTGGAGTCGCGCTTACGGGACAGCCTCTGGAAACACCATATATTTT. V and J are TRBV30 and TRBJ1-3, with TRBD1 matching over 7 bases. Germline trimming cut 2 bases from V and 0 bases from J; bases unmatched to any gene: 10. Looked up from germline, CDR1 is GTSNPN and CDR2 is SVGIG (reference sequence). CDR3 size: 17 residues.

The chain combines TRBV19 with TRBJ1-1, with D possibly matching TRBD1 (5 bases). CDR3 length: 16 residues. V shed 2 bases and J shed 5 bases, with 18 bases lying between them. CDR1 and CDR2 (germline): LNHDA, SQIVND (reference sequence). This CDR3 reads CASSISKQVKITEAFF. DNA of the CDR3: TGTGCCAGTAGTATATCTAAACAGGTTAAAATTACTGAAGCTTTCTTT.